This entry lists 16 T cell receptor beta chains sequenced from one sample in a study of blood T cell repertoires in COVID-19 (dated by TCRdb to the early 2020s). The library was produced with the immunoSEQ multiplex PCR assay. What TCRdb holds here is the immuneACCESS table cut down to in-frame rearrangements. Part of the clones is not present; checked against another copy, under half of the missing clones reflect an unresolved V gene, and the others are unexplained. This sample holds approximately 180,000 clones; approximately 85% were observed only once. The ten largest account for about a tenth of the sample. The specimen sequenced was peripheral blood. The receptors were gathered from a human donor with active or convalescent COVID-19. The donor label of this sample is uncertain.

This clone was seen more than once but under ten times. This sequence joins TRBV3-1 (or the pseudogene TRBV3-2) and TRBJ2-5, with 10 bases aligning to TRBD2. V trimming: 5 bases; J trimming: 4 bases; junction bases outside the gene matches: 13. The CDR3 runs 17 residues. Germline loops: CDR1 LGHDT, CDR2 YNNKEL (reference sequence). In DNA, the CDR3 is TGTGCCAGCAGCGTCGCTGAGCGGGGGGGCTACCCAGAGACCCAGTACTTC. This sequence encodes CASSVAERGGYPETQYF.

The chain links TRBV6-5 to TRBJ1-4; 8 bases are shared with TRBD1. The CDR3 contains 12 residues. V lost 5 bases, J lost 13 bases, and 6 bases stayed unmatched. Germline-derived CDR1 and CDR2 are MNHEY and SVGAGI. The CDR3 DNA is TGTGCCAGCAGTAGCAGACAGGGGCGACTGTTTTTT. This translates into CASSSRQGRLFF.

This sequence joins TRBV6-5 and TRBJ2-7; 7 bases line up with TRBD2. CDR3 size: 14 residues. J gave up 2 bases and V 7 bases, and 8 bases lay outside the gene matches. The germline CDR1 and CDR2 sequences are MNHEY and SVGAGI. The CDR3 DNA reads TGTGCCAGCACCCCACTTCGGGGGGCCTACGAGCAGTACTTC. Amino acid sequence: CASTPLRGAYEQYF.

This chain's CDR3 is CATSDFGWSTDTQYF. The CDR3 nucleotides read TGTGCCACCAGTGATTTCGGGTGGAGCACAGATACGCAGTATTTT. The chain recombines TRBV24-1 with TRBJ2-3; D unresolved. Looked up from germline, CDR1 is KGHDR and CDR2 is SFDVKD. The CDR3 contains 15 residues. V was clipped by 1 base and J by 0 bases, with 7 bases between them.

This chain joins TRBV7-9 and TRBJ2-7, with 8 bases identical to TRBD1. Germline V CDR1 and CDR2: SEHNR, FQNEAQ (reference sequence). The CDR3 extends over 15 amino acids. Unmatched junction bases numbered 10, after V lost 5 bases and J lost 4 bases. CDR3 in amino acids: CASSLGTGWGYEQYF. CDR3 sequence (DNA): TGTGCCAGCAGCCTGGGGACAGGATGGGGGTACGAGCAGTACTTC.

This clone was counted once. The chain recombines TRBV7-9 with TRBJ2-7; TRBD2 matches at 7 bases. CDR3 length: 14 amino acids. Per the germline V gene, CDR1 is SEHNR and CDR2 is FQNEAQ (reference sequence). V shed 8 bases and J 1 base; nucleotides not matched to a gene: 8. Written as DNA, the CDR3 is TGTGCCAGCGGACGGATGGGGGGGTCCTACGAGCAGTACTTC. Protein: CASGRMGGSYEQYF.

CDR3 nucleotides: TGTGCCAGCAGTTCCGGACTAGCGGGGACCTACAATGAGCAGTTCTTC. It encodes CASSSGLAGTYNEQFF. This chain uses TRBV27 with TRBJ2-1, with 12 bases identical to TRBD2. V was pared by 4 bases and J by 2 bases, with 3 bases of the junction left unmatched. The CDR3 has 16 residues. CDR1 MNHEY and CDR2 SMNVEV come from the germline V gene (reference sequence).

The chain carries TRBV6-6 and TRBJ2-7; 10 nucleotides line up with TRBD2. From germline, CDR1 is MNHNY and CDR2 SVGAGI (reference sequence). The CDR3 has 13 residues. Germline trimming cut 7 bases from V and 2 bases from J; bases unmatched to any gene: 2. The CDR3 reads CASIAGGTYEQYF. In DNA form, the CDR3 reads TGTGCCAGCATAGCGGGAGGCACCTACGAGCAGTACTTC.

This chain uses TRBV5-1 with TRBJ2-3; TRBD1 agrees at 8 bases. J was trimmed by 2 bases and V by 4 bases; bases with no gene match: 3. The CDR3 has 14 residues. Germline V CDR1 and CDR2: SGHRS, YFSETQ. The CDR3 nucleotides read TGCGCCAGCAGCACGGACAGGGACACAGATACGCAGTATTTT. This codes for CASSTDRDTDTQYF.

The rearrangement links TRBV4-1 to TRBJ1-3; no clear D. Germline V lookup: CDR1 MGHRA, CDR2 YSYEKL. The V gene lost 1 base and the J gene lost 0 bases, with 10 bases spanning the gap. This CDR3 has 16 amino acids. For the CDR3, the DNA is TGCGCCAGCAGCCAAGGGAGGGCACACTCTGGAAACACCATATATTTT. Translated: CASSQGRAHSGNTIYF.

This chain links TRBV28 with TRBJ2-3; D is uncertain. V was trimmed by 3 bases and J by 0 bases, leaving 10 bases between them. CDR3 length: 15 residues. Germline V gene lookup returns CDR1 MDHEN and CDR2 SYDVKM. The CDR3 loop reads CASSFLVTSTDTQYF. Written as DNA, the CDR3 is TGTGCCAGCAGTTTTCTAGTAACTAGCACAGATACGCAGTATTTT.

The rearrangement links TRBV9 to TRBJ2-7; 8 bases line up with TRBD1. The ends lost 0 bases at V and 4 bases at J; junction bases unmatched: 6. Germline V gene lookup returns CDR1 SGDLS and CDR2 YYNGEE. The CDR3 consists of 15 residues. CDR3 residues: CASSVGTGPSYEQYF. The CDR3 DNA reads TGTGCCAGCAGCGTAGGGACAGGGCCGTCTTACGAGCAGTACTTC.

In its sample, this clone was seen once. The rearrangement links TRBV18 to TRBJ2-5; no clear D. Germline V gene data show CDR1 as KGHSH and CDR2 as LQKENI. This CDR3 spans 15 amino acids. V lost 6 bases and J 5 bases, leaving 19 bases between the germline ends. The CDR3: CASSSTQAARETQYF. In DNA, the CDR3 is TGTGCCAGCTCGTCTACGCAGGCTGCACGGGAGACCCAGTACTTC.

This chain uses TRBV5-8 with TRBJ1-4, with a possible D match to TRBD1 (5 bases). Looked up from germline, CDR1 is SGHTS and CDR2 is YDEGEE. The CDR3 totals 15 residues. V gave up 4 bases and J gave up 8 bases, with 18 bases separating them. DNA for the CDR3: TGTGCCAGCAGCGTATCCGGGGGTAGGGGAGAAAAACTGTTTTTT. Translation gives CASSVSGGRGEKLFF.

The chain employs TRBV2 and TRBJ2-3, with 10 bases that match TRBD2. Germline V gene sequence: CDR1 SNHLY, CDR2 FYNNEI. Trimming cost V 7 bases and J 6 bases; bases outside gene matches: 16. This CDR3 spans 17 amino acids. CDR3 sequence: CASNEGASGSPSDTQYF. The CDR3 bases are TGTGCCAGCAATGAGGGGGCTAGCGGGAGTCCCTCGGATACGCAGTATTTT.

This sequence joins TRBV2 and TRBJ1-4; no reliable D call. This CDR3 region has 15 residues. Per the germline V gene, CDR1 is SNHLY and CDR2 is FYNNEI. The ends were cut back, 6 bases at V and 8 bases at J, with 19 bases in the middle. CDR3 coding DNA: TGTGCCAGCAGGACAACTCCAAGTCTCCTCGAAAAACTGTTTTTT. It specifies CASRTTPSLLEKLFF.